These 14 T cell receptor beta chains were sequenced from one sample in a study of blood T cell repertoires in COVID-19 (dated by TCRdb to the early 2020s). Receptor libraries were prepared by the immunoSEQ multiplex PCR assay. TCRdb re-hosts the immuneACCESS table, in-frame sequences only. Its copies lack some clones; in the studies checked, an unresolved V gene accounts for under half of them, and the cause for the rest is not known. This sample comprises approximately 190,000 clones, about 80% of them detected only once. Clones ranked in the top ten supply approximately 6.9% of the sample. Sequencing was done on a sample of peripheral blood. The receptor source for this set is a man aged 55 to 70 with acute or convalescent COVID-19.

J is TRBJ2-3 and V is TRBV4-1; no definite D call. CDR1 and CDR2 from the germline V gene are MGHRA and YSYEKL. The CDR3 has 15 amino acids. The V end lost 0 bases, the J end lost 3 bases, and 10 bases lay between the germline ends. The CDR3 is CASSQDLVETDTQYF. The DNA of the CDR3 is TGCGCCAGCAGCCAAGATTTGGTAGAGACAGATACGCAGTATTTT.

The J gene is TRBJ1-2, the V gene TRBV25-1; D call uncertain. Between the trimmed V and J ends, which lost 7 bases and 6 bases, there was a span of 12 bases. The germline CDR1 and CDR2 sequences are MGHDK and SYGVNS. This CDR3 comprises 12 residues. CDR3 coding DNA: TGTGCCAGCAATAATGGAGGTCATGGCTACACCTTC. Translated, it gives CASNNGGHGYTF.

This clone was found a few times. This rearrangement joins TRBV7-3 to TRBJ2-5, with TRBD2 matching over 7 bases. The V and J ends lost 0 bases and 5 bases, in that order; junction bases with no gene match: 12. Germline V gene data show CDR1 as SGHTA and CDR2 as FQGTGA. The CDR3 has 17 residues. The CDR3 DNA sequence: TGTGCCAGCAGCTTAACGGGCCGGACTAGTGTGCGGGAGACCCAGTACTTC. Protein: CASSLTGRTSVRETQYF.

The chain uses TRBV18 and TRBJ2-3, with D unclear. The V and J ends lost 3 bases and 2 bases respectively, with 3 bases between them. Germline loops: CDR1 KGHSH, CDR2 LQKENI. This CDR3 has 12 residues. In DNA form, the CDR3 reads TGTGCCAGCTCACCGGCCACAGATACGCAGTATTTT. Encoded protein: CASSPATDTQYF.

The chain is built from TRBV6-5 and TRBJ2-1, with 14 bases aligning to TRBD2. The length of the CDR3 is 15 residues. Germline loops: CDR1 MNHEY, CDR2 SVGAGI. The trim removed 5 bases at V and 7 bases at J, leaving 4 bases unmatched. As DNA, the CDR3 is TGTGCCAGCAGTCAGGGACTAGCGGGAGTAAATGAGCAGTTCTTC. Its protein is CASSQGLAGVNEQFF.

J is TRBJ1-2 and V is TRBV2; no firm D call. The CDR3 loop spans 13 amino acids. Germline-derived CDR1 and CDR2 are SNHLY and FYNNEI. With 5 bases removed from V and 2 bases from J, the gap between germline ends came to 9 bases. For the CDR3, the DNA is TGTGCCAGCAGTAATCAGACAAACTATGGCTACACCTTC. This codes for CASSNQTNYGYTF.

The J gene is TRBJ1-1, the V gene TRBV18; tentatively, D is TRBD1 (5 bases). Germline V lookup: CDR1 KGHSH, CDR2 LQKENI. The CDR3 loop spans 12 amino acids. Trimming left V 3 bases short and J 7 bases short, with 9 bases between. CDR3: CASSPRVGEAFF. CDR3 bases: TGTGCCAGCTCACCCAGGGTGGGTGAAGCTTTCTTT.

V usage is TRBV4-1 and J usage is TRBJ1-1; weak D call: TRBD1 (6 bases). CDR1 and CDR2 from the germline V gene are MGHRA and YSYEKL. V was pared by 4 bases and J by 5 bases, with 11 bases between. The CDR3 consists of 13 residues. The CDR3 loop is CASSREGGTEAFF. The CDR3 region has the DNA TGCGCCAGCAGCCGAGAGGGGGGGACTGAAGCTTTCTTT.

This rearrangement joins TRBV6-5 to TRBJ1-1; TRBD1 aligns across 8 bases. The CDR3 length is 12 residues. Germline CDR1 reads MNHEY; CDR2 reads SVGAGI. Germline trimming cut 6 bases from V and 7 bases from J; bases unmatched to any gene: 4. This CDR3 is CASRTGGYEAFF. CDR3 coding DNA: TGTGCCAGCAGAACAGGGGGTTATGAAGCTTTCTTT.

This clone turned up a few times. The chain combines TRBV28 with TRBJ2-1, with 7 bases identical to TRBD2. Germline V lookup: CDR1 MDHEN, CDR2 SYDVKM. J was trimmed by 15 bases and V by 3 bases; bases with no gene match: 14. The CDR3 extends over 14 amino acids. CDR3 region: CASSFMALGEGLFF. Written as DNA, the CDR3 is TGTGCCAGCAGTTTTATGGCTTTGGGGGAGGGACTGTTCTTC.

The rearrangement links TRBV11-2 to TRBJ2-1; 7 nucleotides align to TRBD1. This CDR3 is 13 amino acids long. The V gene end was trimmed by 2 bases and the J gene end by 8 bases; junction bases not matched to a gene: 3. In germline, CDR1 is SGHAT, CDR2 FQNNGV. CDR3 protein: CASSLRQGYEQFF. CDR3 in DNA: TGTGCCAGCAGCTTACGACAGGGCTATGAGCAGTTCTTC.

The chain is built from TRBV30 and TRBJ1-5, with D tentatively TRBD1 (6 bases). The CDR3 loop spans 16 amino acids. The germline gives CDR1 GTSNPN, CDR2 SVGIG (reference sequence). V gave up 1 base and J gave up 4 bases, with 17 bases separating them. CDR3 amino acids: CAWSGQHHDRNQPQHF. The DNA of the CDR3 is TGTGCCTGGAGTGGACAACACCATGACAGGAATCAGCCCCAGCATTTT.

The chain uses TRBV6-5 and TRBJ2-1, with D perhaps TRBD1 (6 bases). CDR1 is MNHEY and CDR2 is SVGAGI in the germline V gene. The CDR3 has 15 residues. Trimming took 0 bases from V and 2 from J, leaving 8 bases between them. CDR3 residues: CASSYSGAPYNEQFF. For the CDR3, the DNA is TGTGCCAGCAGTTACTCGGGGGCTCCCTACAATGAGCAGTTCTTC.

CDR3 bases: TGTGCCGCCCTGGGATCCCGTTCTAGCGGGAGTTTGACCGGGGAGCTGTTTTTT. Protein product: CAALGSRSSGSLTGELFF. The gene calls are TRBV7-9 and TRBJ2-2; 10 bases line up with TRBD2. The CDR3 length is 18 residues. Unmatched junction bases numbered 20, after V lost 11 bases and J lost 5 bases. Germline CDR1 is SEHNR and CDR2 is FQNEAQ (reference sequence).